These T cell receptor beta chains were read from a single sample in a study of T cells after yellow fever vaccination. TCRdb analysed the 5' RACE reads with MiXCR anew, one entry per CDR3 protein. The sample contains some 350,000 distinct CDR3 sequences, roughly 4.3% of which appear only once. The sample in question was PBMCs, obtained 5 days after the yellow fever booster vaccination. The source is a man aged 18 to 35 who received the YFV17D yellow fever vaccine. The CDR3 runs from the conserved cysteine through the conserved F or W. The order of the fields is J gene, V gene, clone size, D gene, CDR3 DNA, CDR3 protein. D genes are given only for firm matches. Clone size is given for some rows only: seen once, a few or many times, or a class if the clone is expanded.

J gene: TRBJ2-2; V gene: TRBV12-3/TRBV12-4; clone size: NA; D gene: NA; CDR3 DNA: TGTGCCAGCAGTACCCGGGAGGGGGCGTCCACCGGGGAGCTGTTTTTT; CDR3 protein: CASSTREGASTGELFF
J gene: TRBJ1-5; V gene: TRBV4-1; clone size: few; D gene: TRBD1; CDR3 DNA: TGCGCCAGCAGCCAAGATCGGGACAGCTCCGATAATCAGCCCCAGCATTTT; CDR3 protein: CASSQDRDSSDNQPQHF
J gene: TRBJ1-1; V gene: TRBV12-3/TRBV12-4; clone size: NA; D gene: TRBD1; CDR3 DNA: TGTGCCAGCAGTTTAGATTACCTTAACAGGGGGCCCGAAAAAGGAACTGAAGCTTTCTTT; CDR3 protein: CASSLDYLNRGPEKGTEAFF
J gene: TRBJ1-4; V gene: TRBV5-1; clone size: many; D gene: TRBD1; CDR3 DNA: TGCGCCAGTACTCCAGGGGGTCAGAATGAAAAACTGTTTTTT; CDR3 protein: CASTPGGQNEKLFF
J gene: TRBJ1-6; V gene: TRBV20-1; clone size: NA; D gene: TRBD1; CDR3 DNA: TGCAGTGCTAGAGACCAGGGCGGACAGGGAGTATCACCCCTCCACTTT; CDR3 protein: CSARDQGGQGVSPLHF
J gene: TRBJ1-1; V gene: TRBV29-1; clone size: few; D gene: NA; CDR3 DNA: TGCAGCGTTGAAACCGACACTGAAGCTTTCTTT; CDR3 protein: CSVETDTEAFF
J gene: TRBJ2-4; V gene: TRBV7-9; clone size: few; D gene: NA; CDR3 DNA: TGTGCCAGCAGCCTCGGATCCCCAGGGGGGCAGTACTTC; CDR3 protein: CASSLGSPGGQYF
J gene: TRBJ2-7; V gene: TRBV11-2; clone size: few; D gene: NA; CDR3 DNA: TGTGCCAGCAGCTTAGGCGGACTGCCCGAGCAGTACTTC; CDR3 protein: CASSLGGLPEQYF
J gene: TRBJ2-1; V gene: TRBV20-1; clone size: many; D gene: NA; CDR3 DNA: TGCAGTGCTATTGAGCAGGGAACTGAGCAGTTCTTC; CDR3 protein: CSAIEQGTEQFF
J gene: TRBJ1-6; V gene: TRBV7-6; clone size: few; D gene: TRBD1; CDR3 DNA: TGTGCCAGCAGCCTCGCCAGGGACAGTTATAATTCACCCCTCCACTTT; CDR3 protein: CASSLARDSYNSPLHF
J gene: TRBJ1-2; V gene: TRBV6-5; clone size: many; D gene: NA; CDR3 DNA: TGTGCCAGCAGTCCTCGGCAGGGACTGGGGTATGGCTACACCTTC; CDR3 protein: CASSPRQGLGYGYTF
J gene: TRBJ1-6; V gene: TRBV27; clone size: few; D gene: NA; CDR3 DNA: TGTGCCAGCAGTTTAAGGAGGGGGGGTTCACCCCTCCACTTT; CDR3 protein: CASSLRRGGSPLHF
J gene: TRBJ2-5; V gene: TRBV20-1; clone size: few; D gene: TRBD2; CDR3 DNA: TGCAGTGCTAGAGTAGCGGGTGTAGGGGAGACCCAGTACTTC; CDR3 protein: CSARVAGVGETQYF
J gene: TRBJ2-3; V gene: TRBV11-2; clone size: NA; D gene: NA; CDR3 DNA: TGTGCCAGCAGCTTCAACAGTCTGCAGGGTGGAGATACGCAGTATTTT; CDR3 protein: CASSFNSLQGGDTQYF
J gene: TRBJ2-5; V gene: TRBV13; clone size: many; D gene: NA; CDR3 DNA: TGTGCCAGCAGCTTAGCGGGGGTCGTGGAGACCCAGTACTTC; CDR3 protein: CASSLAGVVETQYF
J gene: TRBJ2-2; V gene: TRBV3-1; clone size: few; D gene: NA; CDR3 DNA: TGTGCCAGCAGCCAAGATCCCGGGGAGCTGTTTTTT; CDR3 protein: CASSQDPGELFF
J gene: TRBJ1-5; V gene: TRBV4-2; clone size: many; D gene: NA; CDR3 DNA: TGTGCCAGCAGCCAAGACGCGGGATTAGTTAGCAATCAGCCCCAGCATTTT; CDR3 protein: CASSQDAGLVSNQPQHF
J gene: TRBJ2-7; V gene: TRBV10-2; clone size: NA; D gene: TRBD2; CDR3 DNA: TGCGCCAGCAGAATAGCGGGGACCTACGAGCAGTACTTC; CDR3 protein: CASRIAGTYEQYF
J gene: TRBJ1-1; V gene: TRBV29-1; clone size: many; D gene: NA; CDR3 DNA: TGCAGCGTTGAACGGGGGGGGAACACTGAAGCTTTCTTT; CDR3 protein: CSVERGGNTEAFF
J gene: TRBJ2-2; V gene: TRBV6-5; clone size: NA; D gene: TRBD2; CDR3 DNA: TGTGCCAGCAGACCCCTAGCGGGGGGGTTCACCGGGGAGCTGTTTTTT; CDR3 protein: CASRPLAGGFTGELFF
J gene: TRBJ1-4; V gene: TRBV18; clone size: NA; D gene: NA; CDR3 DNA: TGTGCCAGCTCACCACCCGGCAGGGTCGGTGAAAAACTGTTTTTT; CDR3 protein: CASSPPGRVGEKLFF
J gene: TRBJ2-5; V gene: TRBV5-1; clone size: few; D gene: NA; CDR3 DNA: TGCGCCAGCAGCAGGGCTTCGCGGGGAGAAGAGACCCAGTACTTC; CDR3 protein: CASSRASRGEETQYF
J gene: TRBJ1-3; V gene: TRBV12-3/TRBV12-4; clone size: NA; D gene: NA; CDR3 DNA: TGTGCCAGCAAGGCCGGAAGGCTAGGAAACACCATATATTTT; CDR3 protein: CASKAGRLGNTIYF
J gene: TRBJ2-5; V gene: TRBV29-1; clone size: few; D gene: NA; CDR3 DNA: TGCAGTACAGCTCAAGAGACCCAGTACTTC; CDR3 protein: CSTAQETQYF
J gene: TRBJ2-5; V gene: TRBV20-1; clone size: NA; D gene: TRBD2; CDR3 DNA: TGCAGTGCTGTTACTAGCGGAGAGACCCAGTACTTC; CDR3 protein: CSAVTSGETQYF